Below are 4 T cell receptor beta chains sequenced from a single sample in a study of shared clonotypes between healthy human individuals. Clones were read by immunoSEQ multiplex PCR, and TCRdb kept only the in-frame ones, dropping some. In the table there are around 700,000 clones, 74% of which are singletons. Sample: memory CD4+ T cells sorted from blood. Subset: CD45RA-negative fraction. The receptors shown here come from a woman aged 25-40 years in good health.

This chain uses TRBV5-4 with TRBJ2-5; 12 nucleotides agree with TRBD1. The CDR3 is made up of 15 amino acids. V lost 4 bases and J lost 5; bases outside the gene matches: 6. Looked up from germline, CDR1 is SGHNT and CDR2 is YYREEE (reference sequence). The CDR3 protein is CASSQGGTGGETQYF. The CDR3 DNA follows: TGTGCCAGCAGCCAAGGGGGGACAGGGGGCGAGACCCAGTACTTC.

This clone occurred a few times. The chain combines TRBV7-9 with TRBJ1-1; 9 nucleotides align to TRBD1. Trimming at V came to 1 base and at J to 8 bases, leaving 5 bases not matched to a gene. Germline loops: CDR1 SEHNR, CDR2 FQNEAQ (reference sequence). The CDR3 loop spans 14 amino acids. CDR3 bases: TGTGCCAGCAGCTTAGAAAGGGACAGGGCCGAAGCTTTCTTT. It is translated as CASSLERDRAEAFF. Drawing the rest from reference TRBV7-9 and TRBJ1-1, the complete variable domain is DTGVSQNPRHKITKRGQNVTFRCDPISEHNRLYWYRQTLGQGPEFLTYFQNEAQLEKSRLLSDRFSAERPKGSFSTLEIQRTEQGDSAMYLCASSLERDRAEAFFGQGTRLTVV.

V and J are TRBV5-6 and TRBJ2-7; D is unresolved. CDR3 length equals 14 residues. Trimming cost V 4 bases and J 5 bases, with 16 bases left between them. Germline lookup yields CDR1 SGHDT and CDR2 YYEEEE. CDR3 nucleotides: TGTGCCAGCAGCCCGACGGGCCCCGCACACGAGCAGTACTTC. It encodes CASSPTGPAHEQYF. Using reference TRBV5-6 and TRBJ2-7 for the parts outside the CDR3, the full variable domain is DAGVTQSPTHLIKTRGQQVTLRCSPKSGHDTVSWYQQALGQGPQFIFQYYEEEERQRGNFPDRFSGHQFPNYSSELNVNALLLGDSALYLCASSPTGPAHEQYFGPGTRLTVT.

The CDR3 loop is CASSLGVELWGDTQYF. The CDR3 nucleotides read TGCGCCAGCAGCTTGGGTGTGGAACTATGGGGAGATACGCAGTATTTT. This sequence joins TRBV5-1 and TRBJ2-3; no clear D. Trimming left V 0 bases short and J 5 bases short, with 16 bases between. The germline gives CDR1 SGHRS, CDR2 YFSETQ. This CDR3 comprises 16 residues.